Listed here is a single T cell receptor beta chain. Germline V gives CDR1 SGHAT, CDR2 FQNNGV. This CDR3 is built from 13 residues. V lost 8 bases and J 2 bases, leaving 9 bases between the germline ends. The data were taken from a study of shared clonotypes between healthy human individuals. Here immunoSEQ multiplex PCR was the method, and the copy in TCRdb shows in-frame clones only, minus some. The sample holds about 1,500,000 clones, over 95% seen once. The source of this sequence is a man aged 30 to 45 in good health. Input material: naive CD4+ T cells sorted from blood. Documented subset: CD45RA+ positively selected. The chain has TRBV11-2 and TRBJ2-2, with D tentatively TRBD2 (6 bases). The CDR3 sequence: CASGGTNTGELFF. CDR3 coding DNA: TGTGCCAGCGGGGGGACCAACACCGGGGAGCTGTTTTTT.